The rows below give T cell receptor beta chains drawn from one sample of a study of blood T cell repertoires in COVID-19. TCRdb keeps only in-frame clones here, not all; method: immunoSEQ multiplex PCR. The data show under 150,000 clones, 75% to 90% seen once. What was sequenced was peripheral blood. Receptor source: a young man with acute or convalescent COVID-19. CDR3s include the opening cysteine and the closing phenylalanine or tryptophan. Fields, in order: clone size, J gene, D gene, V gene, CDR3 protein, CDR3 DNA. A D gene is named only where the DNA matches it firmly. The size entry is marked missing in some rows and otherwise reads once, few, many or a size class.

>-|TRBJ2-7|TRBD2|TRBV9
CASSLAGQNYEQYF
TGTGCCAGCAGCCTAGCGGGACAGAACTACGAGCAGTACTTC
>-|TRBJ2-5|-|TRBV7-9
CASSLVAPETQYF
TGTGCCAGCAGCTTAGTGGCCCCAGAGACCCAGTACTTC
>-|TRBJ2-5|-|TRBV20-1
CSAGPQETQYF
TGCAGTGCTGGGCCACAGGAGACCCAGTACTTC
>-|TRBJ1-5|-|TRBV28
CASRQGNNQPQHF
TGTGCCAGCAGACAGGGAAACAATCAGCCCCAGCATTTT
>-|TRBJ2-7|-|TRBV6-2/TRBV6-3
CASSYAPRTEESYEQYF
TGTGCCAGCAGTTACGCCCCCAGGACGGAGGAATCCTACGAGCAGTACTTC
>-|TRBJ1-2|-|TRBV6-1
CASSESWQSGYTF
TGTGCCAGCAGTGAATCATGGCAGTCTGGCTACACCTTC
>-|TRBJ2-1|-|TRBV19
CASSIGRYNEQFF
TGTGCCAGTAGCATTGGGCGATACAATGAGCAGTTCTTC
>-|TRBJ1-1|-|TRBV12-3/TRBV12-4
CASSAGGHLVIF
TGTGCCAGCAGCGCGGGGGGACATCTTGTTATCTTT
>-|TRBJ2-7|-|TRBV27
CASSYRGGETYEQYF
TGTGCCAGCAGTTATAGGGGGGGAGAGACCTACGAGCAGTACTTC
>-|TRBJ1-3|TRBD1|TRBV7-2
CASSLDRGGNTIYF
TGTGCCAGCAGCTTGGACAGGGGAGGAAACACCATATATTTT
>-|TRBJ1-4|TRBD1|TRBV4-3
CASSQRTGRLFF
TGCGCCAGCAGCCAGAGGACAGGGCGGTTGTTTTTT
>-|TRBJ1-1|-|TRBV6-5
CASSYQVVNTEAFF
TGTGCCAGCAGTTACCAGGTTGTGAACACTGAAGCTTTCTTT
>-|TRBJ1-2|TRBD1|TRBV2
CASSADRGRHGGYTF
TGTGCCAGCAGTGCTGACAGGGGGCGTCATGGTGGCTACACCTTC
>once|TRBJ2-1|TRBD2|TRBV7-9
CASSQTSGGANEQFF
TGTGCCAGCAGTCAAACTAGCGGGGGGGCCAATGAGCAGTTCTTC